Following are 21 T cell receptor beta chains from one sample sequenced in a study of cytotoxic CD8 clonotypes in ibrutinib-treated CLL. Profiling relied on immunoSEQ multiplex PCR, and the TCRdb table lists in-frame clones only, not all of them. The sample shows some 200,000 clones, over 65% of them seen only once. Sequenced here: PBMCs, sampled after 12 months of ibrutinib treatment. Receptors originate from a human donor with chronic lymphocytic leukemia.

The chain has TRBV5-1 and TRBJ1-1; no clear D gene. Germline V gives CDR1 SGHRS, CDR2 YFSETQ. This CDR3 has 13 amino acids. Trimming pared 4 bases from V and 4 bases from J, leaving 11 bases between. The CDR3 coding sequence is TGCGCCAGCAGCCCAGGCCCCTCCACTGAAGCTTTCTTT. It yields the protein CASSPGPSTEAFF.

The CDR3 here is CASTKKRASGTSYNEQFF. CDR3 sequence (DNA): TGTGCCAGCACCAAGAAACGGGCTAGCGGGACATCCTACAATGAGCAGTTCTTC. This chain joins TRBV7-2 and TRBJ2-1; TRBD2 agrees at 9 bases. Trimming at V came to 7 bases and at J to 1 base, leaving 14 bases not matched to a gene. The germline V gene encodes CDR1 SGHTA and CDR2 FQGNSA. The CDR3 covers 18 residues.

The table lists this clone with a few counts. This rearrangement joins TRBV7-9 to TRBJ1-2, with 9 bases aligning to TRBD1. The CDR3 length is 16 residues. The V gene's germline CDR1 is SEHNR and CDR2 FQNEAQ (reference sequence). Germline trimming cut 0 bases from V and 2 bases from J; bases unmatched to any gene: 4. Here the CDR3 DNA reads TGTGCCAGCAGCTTAGCCCCGGGGACAGGGAACTATGGCTACACCTTC. Translated, it gives CASSLAPGTGNYGYTF.

This chain uses TRBV28 with TRBJ2-7, with a possible D match to TRBD1 (5 bases). Trimming removed 7 bases from V and 3 bases from J, with 19 bases in between. The CDR3 runs 15 residues. CDR1 and CDR2 from the germline V gene are MDHEN and SYDVKM. DNA for the CDR3: TGTGCCAGCACCGACCAAGGGGCCAGGTTCTACGAGCAGTACTTC. Its protein product is CASTDQGARFYEQYF.

The genes are TRBV4-1 and TRBJ2-3; 10 bases align to TRBD1. The J segment lost 5 bases and the V segment lost 3 bases, leaving 5 bases of the junction unmatched. This CDR3 is built from 15 residues. CDR1 and CDR2 from the germline V gene are MGHRA and YSYEKL. The CDR3 here is CASSHPGTGVDTQYF. CDR3 bases: TGCGCCAGCAGCCACCCCGGGACAGGGGTAGATACGCAGTATTTT.

The V gene is TRBV27, the J gene TRBJ2-1, with 7 bases matching TRBD2. CDR1 and CDR2 (germline): MNHEY, SMNVEV (reference sequence). The trim removed 2 bases at V and 9 bases at J, leaving 10 bases unmatched. There are 15 residues in the CDR3. CDR3 coding DNA: TGTGCCAGCAGTTTAGCGGGAGTAGGGTACCGTGAGCAGTTCTTC. Amino acids: CASSLAGVGYREQFF.

The chain carries TRBV2 and TRBJ1-5; the match to TRBD1 covers 7 bases. With 7 bases clipped from V and 4 bases from J, the junction kept 13 bases outside the gene matches. This CDR3 comprises 16 residues. CDR1 is SNHLY and CDR2 is FYNNEI in the germline V gene. This CDR3 reads CASKLERAGGNQPQHF. In DNA, the CDR3 is TGTGCCAGCAAATTGGAGCGGGCAGGGGGTAATCAGCCCCAGCATTTT.

The CDR3 DNA sequence: TGTGCCAGCACGCAGGGACAGGGGGGCTACACCTTC. It translates to CASTQGQGGYTF. The gene calls are TRBV6-5 and TRBJ1-2; 10 bases align to TRBD1. After removal of 7 bases from V and 8 bases from J, the junction contained 4 bases not matched to a gene. The germline V gene encodes CDR1 MNHEY and CDR2 SVGAGI. CDR3 size: 12 residues.

This chain uses TRBV19 with TRBJ1-1; 7 bases are a match to TRBD1. The CDR3 loop spans 17 amino acids. Germline V gene data show CDR1 as LNHDA and CDR2 as SQIVND (reference sequence). Trimming took 3 bases from V and 1 from J; bases not matched to a gene: 11. The CDR3 DNA follows: TGTGCCAGTAGTATGCGCAGCGGAGGGGGCGGGAACACTGAAGCTTTCTTT. This encodes CASSMRSGGGGNTEAFF.

This clone has just a few counts. The CDR3 loop is CASSLVRSGSNQPQHF. The CDR3 coding sequence is TGTGCCAGCAGCTTGGTTCGGTCGGGCAGCAATCAGCCCCAGCATTTT. The V gene is TRBV5-8, the J gene TRBJ1-5; D is unclear. This CDR3 comprises 16 residues. Germline V gene lookup returns CDR1 SGHTS and CDR2 YDEGEE. The V end lost 0 bases, the J end lost 1 base, and 11 bases lay between the germline ends.

The chain uses TRBV6-1 and TRBJ2-1; D gene uncertain. Trimming removed 2 bases from V and 8 bases from J, with 10 bases in between. The CDR3 contains 13 residues. CDR1 and CDR2 from the germline V gene are MNHNS and SASEGT. CDR3 region: CASSERALYEQFF. In nucleotides, the CDR3 is TGTGCCAGCAGTGAAAGGGCCCTGTATGAGCAGTTCTTC.

This sequence joins TRBV9 and TRBJ2-7, with 7 bases fitting TRBD1. The CDR3 has 14 residues. V lost 4 bases to trimming and J lost 7 bases; unmatched junction nucleotides: 11. Germline-derived CDR1 and CDR2 are SGDLS and YYNGEE. The DNA of the CDR3 is TGTGCCAGCAGCCCAAGAGAGGGGGCATGGGAGCAGTACTTC. This gives the protein CASSPREGAWEQYF.

The gene calls are TRBV14 and TRBJ1-2, with a tentative D call TRBD1 (5 bases). CDR3 length: 13 amino acids. Germline V gene sequence: CDR1 SGHDN, CDR2 FVKESK. Trimming removed 3 bases from V and 8 bases from J, with 13 bases in between. CDR3 loop: CASSQTRAEGYTF. The CDR3 DNA sequence: TGTGCCAGCAGCCAGACCAGGGCGGAAGGCTACACCTTC.

Turning to this clone: At one end, the junction sequence differs from germline, possibly due to a read error. The chain recombines TRBV7-7 with TRBJ2-7; 10 bases line up with TRBD1. Germline CDR1 is SSHAT and CDR2 is FNYEAQ (reference sequence). The CDR3 consists of 15 residues. The CDR3 sequence: CASSPGQGTGYEQYF. In DNA form, the CDR3 reads TGTGCTAGCAGCCCGGGACAGGGGACGGGCTACGAGCAGTACTTC.

This chain connects TRBV6-6 to TRBJ2-3; D is unresolved. Germline V gives CDR1 MNHNY, CDR2 SVGAGI (reference sequence). Trimming removed 6 bases from V and 0 bases from J, with 7 bases in between. The CDR3 runs to 13 residues. CDR3: CASSLGSTDTQYF. The CDR3, as DNA: TGTGCCAGCAGCCTGGGGAGCACAGATACGCAGTATTTT.

The chain combines TRBV7-3 with TRBJ2-7; 7 positions agree with TRBD2. The V gene's germline CDR1 is SGHTA and CDR2 FQGTGA. This CDR3 has 17 residues. V shed 3 bases, J shed 1 base, and the junction held 12 bases outside the gene matches. The CDR3 protein is CASSFREGPGRSYEQYF. DNA for the CDR3: TGTGCCAGCAGCTTCAGGGAGGGCCCGGGACGGTCCTACGAGCAGTACTTC.

The chain joins TRBV11-2 to TRBJ1-5; D not resolved. Trimming left V 3 bases short and J 4 bases short, with 7 bases between. The length of the CDR3 is 13 residues. Germline V lookup: CDR1 SGHAT, CDR2 FQNNGV. The CDR3 protein is CASSFQENQPQHF. The CDR3 DNA sequence: TGTGCCAGCAGCTTCCAAGAGAATCAGCCCCAGCATTTT.

This clone came up a few times. This chain links TRBV7-8 with TRBJ1-5; D is unclear. Trimming pared 2 bases from V and 4 bases from J, leaving 9 bases between. CDR1 and CDR2 from the germline V gene are SGHVS and FQNEAQ. This CDR3 region has 14 residues. The chain's CDR3 is CASSLQQPNQPQHF. The CDR3 DNA follows: TGTGCCAGCAGCTTACAACAGCCGAATCAGCCCCAGCATTTT.

The J gene is TRBJ1-5, the V gene TRBV7-2; D is ambiguous. The CDR3 is 15 residues long. Germline-derived CDR1 and CDR2 are SGHTA and FQGNSA. Trimming cost V 4 bases and J 2 bases, with 12 bases left between them. CDR3 sequence (DNA): TGTGCCAGCAGCTACCAACAGTGGGGCAATCAGCCCCAGCATTTT. It specifies CASSYQQWGNQPQHF.

The gene calls are TRBV7-9 and TRBJ2-3; D not certain. The germline CDR1 and CDR2 sequences are SEHNR and FQNEAQ (reference sequence). The CDR3 length is 14 residues. Trimming took 0 bases from V and 2 from J, leaving 6 bases between them. The CDR3 here is CASSLAGFTDTQYF. The CDR3 DNA sequence: TGTGCCAGCAGCTTAGCGGGCTTCACAGATACGCAGTATTTT.

CDR3: CASSVGWTGVHTIYF. The CDR3 nucleotides are TGTGCCAGCAGCGTAGGATGGACAGGGGTTCACACCATATATTTT. The V call is TRBV9, the J call TRBJ1-3; 9 bases align to TRBD1. J gave up 8 bases and V 0 bases, and 6 bases lay outside the gene matches. The CDR3 is made up of 15 amino acids. Germline CDR1 and CDR2: SGDLS and YYNGEE. Combining the CDR3 with reference TRBV9 and TRBJ1-3 gives the whole variable domain DSGVTQTPKHLITATGQRVTLRCSPRSGDLSVYWYQQSLDQGLQFLIQYYNGEERAKGNILERFSAQQFPDLHSELNLSSLELGDSALYFCASSVGWTGVHTIYFGEGSWLTVV.